The entry below gives a single T cell receptor beta chain sequence along with its context. Its antigen is currently unknown. This specimen belongs to a study of OX40 agonist ivuxolimab in advanced cancers. For the study at large: Each patient was given ivuxolimab into a vein every 2 weeks, at 0.01 to 10 mg/kg. Study-wide points: The average count of expanded clones was higher among CD8+ T cells than among CD4+. At doses 0.1 to 3.0 mg/kg, CD4+ and CD8+ clones expanded.

Trimming shortened V by 1 base and J by 0 bases, and 9 bases separated the two germline ends. The CDR3 is 15 residues long. Per germline, CDR1 LGHNA and CDR2 YSLEER. The table came from immunoSEQ multiplex PCR; TCRdb's copy has only in-frame clones and leaves some out. The repertoire holds around 97,000 clones, with approximately 87% as singletons. The source was CD4+ or CD8+ T cells sorted from blood, collected in a trial of the OX40 agonist ivuxolimab. This clonotype was sampled from an adult with an advanced solid tumor such as melanoma, head and neck, liver or kidney cancer. V is TRBV4-3 and J is TRBJ2-5; perhaps TRBD2 as D (5 bases). The CDR3, as DNA: TGCGCCAGCAGCCAAGGGAGGCAGAACCAAGAGACCCAGTACTTC. It codes for CASSQGRQNQETQYF.